Below are 24 T cell receptor beta chains sequenced from a single sample in a study of blood T cell repertoires in COVID-19. Repertoires were generated with immunoSEQ multiplex PCR, while TCRdb's copy carries only in-frame clones and drops some. The sample contains about 200,000 clones, over 80% of which appear only once. Sample: peripheral blood. These receptors all stem from a man aged 60 to 69 with COVID-19, enrolled during active disease.

The chain employs TRBV11-2 and TRBJ2-7; tentative D call: TRBD2 (6 bases). CDR3 length: 14 amino acids. V was trimmed by 5 bases and J by 4 bases, leaving 15 bases between them. In germline, CDR1 is SGHAT, CDR2 FQNNGV. The DNA of the CDR3 is TGTGCCAGCAGCCTCGCGGGGACGACGTACGAGCAGTACTTC. This gives the protein CASSLAGTTYEQYF.

V usage is TRBV20-1 and J usage is TRBJ1-4; 7 nucleotides line up with TRBD1. The length of the CDR3 is 15 residues. Trimming at V came to 3 bases and at J to 8 bases, leaving 12 bases not matched to a gene. Germline V CDR1 and CDR2: DFQATT, SNEGSKA (reference sequence). The CDR3 region is CSASQPTGMREKLFF. The CDR3 DNA reads as TGCAGTGCTAGTCAACCGACAGGGATGCGGGAAAAACTGTTTTTT.

A single count supports this clone. The V and J genes are TRBV6-2 or TRBV6-3 and TRBJ1-2; no clear D. The CDR3 length is 14 residues. Trimming removed 0 bases at V and 4 bases at J, with 9 bases between. The V gene's germline CDR1 is MNHEY and CDR2 SVGEGT. CDR3 amino acids: CASSYSGVGYGYTF. As DNA, the CDR3 is TGTGCCAGCAGTTACTCAGGAGTAGGCTATGGCTACACCTTC.

As DNA, the CDR3 is TGTGCCAGCAGTGATAGATATGGCTACACCTTC. Translating gives CASSDRYGYTF. The V gene is TRBV6-1, the J gene TRBJ1-2; no reliable D call. Germline values: CDR1 MNHNS, CDR2 SASEGT. The V and J ends lost 3 bases and 5 bases respectively, with 4 bases between them. The CDR3 is 11 amino acids.

Only a few counts were recorded for this clone. The chain employs TRBV28 and TRBJ1-3; tentative D call: TRBD1 (5 bases). This CDR3 comprises 15 residues. Germline V gives CDR1 MDHEN, CDR2 SYDVKM. Between the trimmed V and J ends, which lost 5 bases and 8 bases, there was a span of 19 bases. The CDR3 DNA follows: TGTGCCAGCAGTCCACCGGGGACTATACTGGACACCATATATTTT. Translating gives CASSPPGTILDTIYF.

The chain carries TRBV6-5 and TRBJ1-1; maybe TRBD1 (5 bases). The CDR3 has 13 amino acids. V shed 7 bases and J shed 4 bases, with 13 bases lying between them. Germline V lookup: CDR1 MNHEY, CDR2 SVGAGI. CDR3 in DNA: TGTGCCAGCACCCTTCTTAGGGGCACTGAAGCTTTCTTT. Protein product: CASTLLRGTEAFF.

This chain uses TRBV5-3 with TRBJ1-1; TRBD1 matches 8 bases. TRBV5-3 is an ORF for which the function is uncertain. The CDR3 consists of 14 residues. Trimming removed 9 bases from V and 0 bases from J; junction bases left unmatched: 7. The CDR3 DNA is TGTGCCATCTGGACAGGGACCATGAACACTGAAGCTTTCTTT. It specifies CAIWTGTMNTEAFF.

The rearrangement links TRBV14 to TRBJ2-3; no definite D call. The CDR3 has 14 amino acids. V lost 2 bases, J lost 6 bases, and 12 bases lay in between. The germline V gene encodes CDR1 SGHDN and CDR2 FVKESK. In DNA form, the CDR3 reads TGTGCCAGCAGCCAACAGATCAGCGTGGATACGCAGTATTTT. Its translation: CASSQQISVDTQYF. The whole variable domain, remainder taken from reference TRBV14 and TRBJ2-3, is EAGVTQFPSHSVIEKGQTVTLRCDPISGHDNLYWYRRVMGKEIKFLLHFVKESKQDESGMPNNRFLAERTGGTYSTLKVQPAELEDSGVYFCASSQQISVDTQYFGPGTRLTVL.

V and J are TRBV9 and TRBJ2-1; the D is unclear. The length of the CDR3 is 14 residues. V was trimmed by 0 bases and J by 1 base, leaving 5 bases between them. The germline V gene encodes CDR1 SGDLS and CDR2 YYNGEE. In DNA, the CDR3 is TGTGCCAGCAGCGTAGATTCTTCCTACAATGAGCAGTTCTTC. Residues: CASSVDSSYNEQFF.

The chain recombines TRBV11-2 with TRBJ2-1; unclear D gene. Germline CDR1 is SGHAT and CDR2 is FQNNGV. This CDR3 is 15 amino acids long. The germline V and J ends were trimmed by 5 bases and 8 bases, with 19 bases remaining between them. The CDR3 region has the DNA TGTGCCAGCAGCATGCGCCCCCTTATGTCCGATGAGCAGTTCTTC. Its translation is CASSMRPLMSDEQFF.

The rearrangement joins TRBV7-8 to TRBJ2-4; D is ambiguous. CDR1 and CDR2 from the germline V gene are SGHVS and FQNEAQ. Trimming cost V 1 base and J 3 bases, with 13 bases left between them. CDR3 length: 16 amino acids. Here the CDR3 DNA reads TGTGCCAGCAGCTTAGGGCGTAACCTAGGCAAAAACATTCAGTACTTC. As protein: CASSLGRNLGKNIQYF.

The chain links TRBV3-1 (or the pseudogene TRBV3-2) to TRBJ1-4; D might be TRBD1 (5 bases). The V end lost 2 bases, the J end lost 5 bases, and 27 bases lay between the germline ends. The germline gives CDR1 LGHDT, CDR2 YNNKEL (reference sequence). The CDR3 has 20 amino acids. CDR3 sequence: CASSQSWGGSPPGLNEKLFF. CDR3 in DNA: TGTGCCAGCAGCCAAAGCTGGGGGGGATCGCCCCCGGGTCTCAATGAAAAACTGTTTTTT.

CDR3 loop: CASSQGSGSIVYEQYF. In DNA, the CDR3 is TGTGCCAGCAGCCAGGGTAGCGGGAGTATTGTTTACGAGCAGTACTTC. The rearrangement links TRBV3-1 (or the pseudogene TRBV3-2) to TRBJ2-7; 9 positions match TRBD2. There are 16 residues in the CDR3. V trimming: 3 bases; J trimming: 4 bases; junction bases outside the gene matches: 10. Germline values: CDR1 LGHDT, CDR2 YNNKEL (reference sequence).

The chain recombines TRBV4-2 with TRBJ2-7, with D possibly TRBD2 on 5 matching bases. Germline assignment: CDR1 LGHNA and CDR2 YNFKEQ. V dropped 1 base and J dropped 0 bases, with 13 bases sitting between them. This CDR3 is built from 16 residues. The DNA of the CDR3 is TGTGCCAGCAGCCAAGGAACCGGGGATAGCTCCTACGAGCAGTACTTC. Amino acid sequence: CASSQGTGDSSYEQYF.

The rearrangement uses TRBV7-2 and TRBJ1-3, with D possibly TRBD1 on 6 matching bases. Germline CDR1 and CDR2: SGHTA and FQGNSA. The V gene lost 5 bases and the J gene lost 7 bases, with 18 bases spanning the gap. CDR3 length: 15 amino acids. The CDR3: CASSPGGGLRNTIYF. Here the CDR3 DNA reads TGTGCCAGCAGCCCCGGGGGGGGGCTGCGGAACACCATATATTTT.

The chain is built from TRBV7-6 and TRBJ2-7; 7 bases match TRBD2. Germline-derived CDR1 and CDR2 are SGHVS and FNYEAQ. This CDR3 is 17 amino acids long. V lost 1 base and J lost 4; bases outside the gene matches: 13. CDR3: CASSLGHGGGNIYEQYF. The CDR3 DNA is TGTGCCAGCAGCTTAGGCCATGGGGGGGGTAACATATACGAGCAGTACTTC.

This clone was detected once. The V call is TRBV3-1 (or the pseudogene TRBV3-2), the J call TRBJ1-6; maybe TRBD1 (5 bases). Germline CDR1 is LGHDT and CDR2 is YNNKEL (reference sequence). Trimming stripped 6 bases from V and 7 bases from J, with 13 bases between. This CDR3 contains 14 residues. CDR3 sequence reads: CASRPQGSNSPLHF. As DNA, the CDR3 is TGTGCCAGCAGGCCCCAGGGAAGCAATTCACCCCTCCACTTT.

The J gene is TRBJ1-6, the V gene TRBV25-1; D unclear. The germline V and J ends were trimmed by 1 base and 6 bases, with 13 bases remaining between them. This CDR3 region has 16 residues. Germline V CDR1 and CDR2: MGHDK, SYGVNS. The CDR3 DNA sequence: TGTGCCAGCAGTGAATCCACCCGGGTGCCTAATTCACCCCTCCACTTT. This sequence encodes CASSESTRVPNSPLHF.

As regards this clone: The sample contains more than one DNA sequence encoding this CDR3. The chain joins TRBV5-1 to TRBJ2-2; 7 positions agree with TRBD1. CDR3 length: 15 residues. The germline V gene encodes CDR1 SGHRS and CDR2 YFSETQ. The V segment lost 4 bases and the J segment 2 bases; nucleotides outside the gene matches: 5. Here the CDR3 reads CASSGDRINTGELFF. CDR3 nucleotide sequence: TGCGCCAGCAGCGGGGACAGAATTAACACCGGGGAGCTGTTTTTT. Combining the CDR3 with reference TRBV5-1 and TRBJ2-2 gives the whole variable domain KAGVTQTPRYLIKTRGQQVTLSCSPISGHRSVSWYQQTPGQGLQFLFEYFSETQRNKGNFPGRFSGRQFSNSRSEMNVSTLELGDSALYLCASSGDRINTGELFFGEGSRLTVL.

The chain recombines TRBV5-4 with TRBJ2-1; maybe TRBD2 (5 bases). CDR1 is SGHNT and CDR2 is YYREEE in the germline V gene (reference sequence). The V end was cut by 3 bases, the J end by 8 bases, with 12 bases between. This CDR3 contains 13 residues. In DNA, the CDR3 is TGTGCCAGCAGCTCCGGGGAGAGGTATGAGCAGTTCTTC. Translating it yields CASSSGERYEQFF.

The genes are TRBV15 and TRBJ2-3; TRBD2 aligns across 9 bases. V was pared by 1 base and J by 3 bases, with 2 bases of the junction left unmatched. The CDR3 length is 15 residues. Germline V gene sequence: CDR1 LNHNV, CDR2 YYDKDF (reference sequence). The CDR3 DNA reads as TGTGCCACCAGCAGAGGTAGCGGGAGAACAGATACGCAGTATTTT. Protein sequence: CATSRGSGRTDTQYF.

The CDR3 loop is CASSLSFSSGNTIYF. CDR3 nucleotide sequence: TGTGCCAGCAGCTTAAGCTTTTCGTCCGGAAACACCATATATTTT. V is TRBV7-2 and J is TRBJ1-3; no firm D call. V lost 2 bases and J 4 bases, leaving 12 bases between the germline ends. CDR1 is SGHTA and CDR2 is FQGNSA in the germline V gene. The CDR3 totals 15 residues.

J is TRBJ1-1 and V is TRBV5-4; TRBD1 might be the D (5 bases). The CDR3 loop spans 15 amino acids. Per the germline V gene, CDR1 is SGHNT and CDR2 is YYREEE (reference sequence). Trimming took off 2 bases at V and 11 bases at J, with 22 bases between the two ends. The CDR3 loop is CASSLETASYSEAFF. The CDR3 DNA reads as TGTGCCAGCAGCTTAGAGACAGCATCATACTCCGAGGCTTTCTTT.

This clone came up a few times. The chain links TRBV7-2 to TRBJ1-5; D is ambiguous. The germline V gene encodes CDR1 SGHTA and CDR2 FQGNSA. Trimming cost V 4 bases and J 4 bases, with 8 bases left between them. The CDR3 extends over 13 amino acids. This CDR3 is CASSWAENQPQHF. CDR3 nucleotide sequence: TGTGCCAGCAGCTGGGCTGAGAATCAGCCCCAGCATTTT.